This T cell receptor beta chain derives from a study of T cell responses to AZD1222 COVID-19 vaccine. Overall study findings and caveats: No day 14 peak samples; only post-peak repertoires were characterized. The sample set comprised mostly white British donors with more females, and clonal diversity was possibly underestimated. Spike-specific TCR breadth and depth grew following two AZD1222 doses. Baseline antibody screening turned up just six or seven seropositive AZD1222 recipients.

CDR3 length equals 20 residues. Trimming at V came to 2 bases and at J to 1 base, leaving 16 bases not matched to a gene. CDR1 is MGHRA, CDR2 YSYEKL, per germline. Here immunoSEQ multiplex PCR was the method, and the copy in TCRdb shows in-frame clones only, minus some. In the table there are 150,000 to 200,000 clones, 85% to 95% of which are singletons. In the case of this clone: Its target is unknown.

The chain is built from TRBV4-1 and TRBJ2-5, with TRBD2 matching 10 bases. The receptor comes from an adult in good health. Specimen: peripheral blood, collected on day 0 of AZD1222 vaccination. The CDR3, as DNA: TGCGCCAGCAGCCAAAGCCCAGCAATAGCGGGGGGTCCTGCCCAAGAGACCCAGTACTTC. It encodes CASSQSPAIAGGPAQETQYF.